These 32 T cell receptor beta chains were all obtained from the same sample, sequenced in a study of human T cells and chemical hapten exposure. This sample's time point: patch test 1, 2 weeks after DPC sensitization. Treatment denoted: therapeutic diphenylcyclopropenone sensitization with weekly scalp DPC. TCRdb independently ran MiXCR on the RACE reads; one entry per CDR3 protein. This sample yields 75,000 to 100,000 distinct CDR3 sequences, of which about 10% are seen a single time; 2% to 2.5% belongs to the top ten. This sample comprised whole blood, obtained in connection with sensitization to the hapten diphenylcyclopropenone (DPC). The receptor source for this set is a man aged 35-49 years with alopecia areata. Some clones in this sample may be carry-over from other donors' samples.

Remarks on this clonotype: It may be a read error: a sequence one base away is much more abundant. The V call is TRBV5-1, the J call TRBJ1-4; no firm D call. Germline-derived CDR1 and CDR2 are SGHRS and YFSETQ. The CDR3 consists of 13 residues. As DNA, the CDR3 is TGCGTCAGCAGCTTCCAGGACGATGGAAAACTGTTTTTT. Encoded protein: CVSSFQDDGKLFF.

The J gene is TRBJ1-5, the V gene TRBV6-5; TRBD1 agrees at 11 bases. Germline V lookup: CDR1 MNHEY, CDR2 SVGAGI. The CDR3 length is 15 residues. V shed 5 bases and J 7 bases; nucleotides not matched to a gene: 7. The DNA for the CDR3 is TGTGCCAGCAGTATGGGACAGGGGGTTGGACAGCCCCAGCATTTT. Its translation: CASSMGQGVGQPQHF.

This clonotype showed up just a few times. The chain employs TRBV19 and TRBJ2-5; D ambiguous. CDR1 is LNHDA and CDR2 is SQIVND in the germline V gene (reference sequence). Trimming took off 1 base at V and 1 base at J, with 7 bases between the two ends. This CDR3 contains 14 residues. The CDR3 coding sequence is TGTGCCAGTAGTATAGGTAACAGCCAAGAGACCCAGTACTTC. The encoded protein is CASSIGNSQETQYF.

The V gene is TRBV2, the J gene TRBJ2-3; the match to TRBD2 covers 10 bases. CDR1 and CDR2 (germline): SNHLY, FYNNEI. This CDR3 is built from 19 residues. V lost 1 base to trimming and J lost 0 bases; unmatched junction nucleotides: 10. CDR3 region: CASSEEGLASNSSTDTQYF. The CDR3 DNA follows: TGTGCCAGCAGTGAAGAGGGACTAGCGTCGAACTCTAGCACAGATACGCAGTATTTT.

In its sample, this clonotype was seen many times. The chain uses TRBV7-2 and TRBJ1-5; D is ambiguous. This CDR3 region has 14 residues. V was cut by 10 bases and J by 6 bases, with 19 bases left in between. Looked up from germline, CDR1 is SGHTA and CDR2 is FQGNSA. DNA for the CDR3: TGTGCCAACCAGTCTTTGGCAGGCCCTCAGCCCCAGCATTTT. It is translated as CANQSLAGPQPQHF. Using reference TRBV7-2 and TRBJ1-5 for the parts outside the CDR3, the full variable domain is GAGVSQSPSNKVTEKGKDVELRCDPISGHTALYWYRQSLGQGLEFLIYFQGNSAPDKSGLPSDRFSAERTGGSVSTLTIQRTQQEDSAVYLCANQSLAGPQPQHFGDGTRLSIL.

This clonotype turned up a few times. CDR3 sequence (DNA): TGTGCCACCCAAGCCGGCACAGATACGCAGTATTTT. It is translated as CATQAGTDTQYF. The chain employs TRBV24-1 and TRBJ2-3; no clear D gene. From germline, CDR1 is KGHDR and CDR2 SFDVKD. The V end lost 9 bases, the J end lost 1 base, and 7 bases lay between the germline ends. CDR3 length: 12 residues.

This chain connects TRBV30 to TRBJ2-3; 9 bases line up with TRBD2. After removal of 4 bases from V and 1 base from J, the junction contained 0 bases not matched to a gene. The CDR3 length is 13 residues. Germline CDR1 reads GTSNPN; CDR2 reads SVGIG (reference sequence). CDR3 nucleotide sequence: TGTGCCTGGACTAGCGGGGGCACAGATACGCAGTATTTT. Protein: CAWTSGGTDTQYF.

The genes are TRBV12-3 or TRBV12-4 and TRBJ1-4; D is ambiguous. The length of the CDR3 is 15 residues. V was trimmed by 5 bases and J by 5 bases, leaving 15 bases between them. The CDR3 DNA reads as TGTGCCAGCAGTCTGGTACGCCAGATCAATGAAAAACTGTTTTTT. Translation: CASSLVRQINEKLFF.

V and J are TRBV29-1 and TRBJ2-3; no reliable D call. CDR1 is SQVTM and CDR2 is ANQGSEA in the germline V gene. V lost 3 bases to trimming and J lost 4 bases, with 11 bases between them. The CDR3 extends over 13 amino acids. The DNA for the CDR3 is TGCAGCGTTGAGCCGGATGGCCCAGATACGCAGTATTTT. Protein product: CSVEPDGPDTQYF.

This chain joins TRBV28 and TRBJ2-7; D unresolved. There are 15 residues in the CDR3. The germline CDR1 and CDR2 sequences are MDHEN and SYDVKM. With 7 bases removed from V and 2 bases from J, the gap between germline ends came to 18 bases. This CDR3 reads CASNLWGQIPYEQYF. As DNA, the CDR3 is TGTGCCAGCAACCTCTGGGGTCAGATACCCTACGAGCAGTACTTC.

The chain joins TRBV29-1 to TRBJ2-7; unclear D gene. Deletions cut 1 base from V and 2 bases from J, with 6 bases between. Per the germline V gene, CDR1 is SQVTM and CDR2 is ANQGSEA. This CDR3 has 12 residues. The CDR3 loop is CSVEGQAYEQYF. As DNA, the CDR3 is TGCAGCGTTGAAGGGCAGGCCTACGAGCAGTACTTC.

The chain recombines TRBV6-2 or TRBV6-3 with TRBJ2-3; D is ambiguous. The germline V gene has CDR1 MNHEY and CDR2 SVGEGT. Trimming left V 2 bases short and J 5 bases short, with 8 bases between. The CDR3 loop spans 13 amino acids. This chain's CDR3 is CASSYNRGDTQYF. CDR3 DNA sequence: TGTGCCAGCAGTTACAATCGCGGAGATACGCAGTATTTT.

This clonotype was detected only a few times. The gene calls are TRBV20-1 and TRBJ2-3; D is unresolved. Germline V CDR1 and CDR2: DFQATT, SNEGSKA (reference sequence). Trimming took off 1 base at V and 2 bases at J, with 10 bases between the two ends. This CDR3 spans 14 amino acids. CDR3 in DNA: TGCAGTGCTAGAGGGCCTAGACCCACAGATACGCAGTATTTT. Protein sequence: CSARGPRPTDTQYF.

This clonotype occurred a few times. The V and J genes are TRBV7-2 and TRBJ2-3; possibly TRBD1 for D (5 bases). From germline, CDR1 is SGHTA and CDR2 FQGNSA. The CDR3 runs to 14 residues. Trimming took off 3 bases at V and 4 bases at J, with 11 bases between the two ends. Here the CDR3 DNA reads TGTGCCAGCAGCTTTCGGACCAGGGCAGATACGCAGTATTTT. Translation gives CASSFRTRADTQYF.

This clonotype appeared a few times. This rearrangement joins TRBV3-1 to TRBJ2-5; TRBD2 matches 7 bases. Unmatched junction bases numbered 0, after V lost 2 bases and J lost 3 bases. Per the germline V gene, CDR1 is LGHDT and CDR2 is YNNKEL (reference sequence). The CDR3 totals 13 residues. CDR3 DNA sequence: TGTGCCAGCAGCCAACTAGCGGAAGAGACCCAGTACTTC. This sequence encodes CASSQLAEETQYF.

The table lists this clonotype with many counts. V and J are TRBV7-2 and TRBJ1-1, with D possibly TRBD1 on 5 matching bases. The V gene's germline CDR1 is SGHTA and CDR2 FQGNSA. The V end was cut by 2 bases, the J end by 4 bases, with 14 bases between. CDR3 length: 15 amino acids. CDR3 bases: TGTGCCAGCAGCTTACTCCCCGGGGGGGGCACTGAAGCTTTCTTT. Translation gives CASSLLPGGGTEAFF. The whole variable domain, remainder taken from reference TRBV7-2 and TRBJ1-1, is GAGVSQSPSNKVTEKGKDVELRCDPISGHTALYWYRQSLGQGLEFLIYFQGNSAPDKSGLPSDRFSAERTGGSVSTLTIQRTQQEDSAVYLCASSLLPGGGTEAFFGQGTRLTVV.

This chain uses TRBV18 with TRBJ2-1; the match to TRBD2 covers 7 bases. In germline, CDR1 is KGHSH, CDR2 LQKENI. Trimming took 3 bases from V and 6 from J; bases not matched to a gene: 11. The length of the CDR3 is 16 residues. Here the CDR3 DNA reads TGTGCCAGCTCACCTCCGACTAGCAACGTGGGCAATGAGCAGTTCTTC. Protein sequence: CASSPPTSNVGNEQFF.

V gene TRBV12-3 or TRBV12-4 combines with J gene TRBJ1-1, with 8 bases fitting TRBD1. Trimming cost V 4 bases and J 7 bases; bases outside gene matches: 8. The length of the CDR3 is 14 residues. Here the CDR3 DNA reads TGTGCCAGCAGTTCCTGGACAGGGACGGGTGAAGCTTTCTTT. Translation gives CASSSWTGTGEAFF.

This clonotype was recorded at least ten times. The gene calls are TRBV29-1 and TRBJ2-3, with TRBD1 matching over 8 bases. Germline lookup yields CDR1 SQVTM and CDR2 ANQGSEA. CDR3 length: 14 amino acids. After removal of 3 bases from V and 5 bases from J, the junction contained 7 bases not matched to a gene. CDR3 residues: CSVEQGAIGDTQYF. CDR3 DNA: TGCAGCGTTGAGCAGGGGGCAATCGGAGATACGCAGTATTTT.

This clonotype was detected a few times. The chain recombines TRBV20-1 with TRBJ2-3; D may be TRBD2 (5 bases). This CDR3 spans 15 amino acids. CDR1 and CDR2 (germline): DFQATT, SNEGSKA (reference sequence). Trimming shortened V by 5 bases and J by 0 bases, and 15 bases separated the two germline ends. CDR3 residues: CSAGLRGTSTDTQYF. The CDR3 DNA follows: TGCAGTGCTGGGCTACGGGGTACTAGCACAGATACGCAGTATTTT.

The V call is TRBV20-1, the J call TRBJ1-1; perhaps TRBD1 as D (6 bases). Germline-derived CDR1 and CDR2 are DFQATT and SNEGSKA (reference sequence). V dropped 6 bases and J dropped 0 bases, with 17 bases sitting between them. This CDR3 spans 15 amino acids. CDR3 nucleotides: TGCAGTGCCCAGGGCAAGGGGGGTATGAACACTGAAGCTTTCTTT. It yields the protein CSAQGKGGMNTEAFF.

This rearrangement joins TRBV27 to TRBJ2-3; D is perhaps TRBD2 (5 bases). CDR1 is MNHEY and CDR2 is SMNVEV in the germline V gene (reference sequence). This CDR3 has 15 amino acids. V was cut by 5 bases and J by 1 base, with 13 bases left in between. For the CDR3, the DNA is TGTGCCAGCAGTCCCCGACTACTGGGCACAGATACGCAGTATTTT. This codes for CASSPRLLGTDTQYF.

The CDR3 is CASSFGEGAEQYV. In DNA form, the CDR3 reads TGTGCCAGCAGTTTCGGAGAGGGTGCCGAGCAGTACGTC. The J gene is TRBJ2-7, the V gene TRBV27; D may be TRBD2 (5 bases). The CDR3 is made up of 13 amino acids. V lost 3 bases to trimming and J lost 6 bases, with 12 bases between them. Germline CDR1 is MNHEY and CDR2 is SMNVEV (reference sequence).

This clonotype was counted ten times or more. J is TRBJ2-6 and V is TRBV27; D remains ambiguous. Trimming left V 2 bases short and J 4 bases short, with 3 bases between. The CDR3 is 13 residues long. In germline, CDR1 is MNHEY, CDR2 SMNVEV (reference sequence). CDR3 bases: TGTGCCAGCAGTTTACACGGGGCCAACGTCCTGACTTTC. It encodes CASSLHGANVLTF.

This clonotype occurred a few times. The chain employs TRBV7-9 and TRBJ1-1, with unresolved D. Trimming pared 5 bases from V and 10 bases from J, leaving 8 bases between. CDR1 SEHNR and CDR2 FQNEAQ come from the germline V gene (reference sequence). The CDR3 has 10 residues. The DNA for the CDR3 is TGTGCCAGCAGCCCCCCCTCAGCTTTCTTT. It specifies CASSPPSAFF.

This clonotype was found a few times. The chain links TRBV29-1 to TRBJ2-1; D gene uncertain. V was cut by 5 bases and J by 7 bases, with 6 bases left in between. CDR1 SQVTM and CDR2 ANQGSEA come from the germline V gene. The CDR3 loop spans 10 amino acids. The CDR3 spells CSVKWNEQFF. CDR3 coding DNA: TGCAGCGTTAAGTGGAATGAGCAGTTCTTC.

This chain uses TRBV6-5 with TRBJ1-2, with a tentative D call TRBD1 (5 bases). CDR3 size: 12 residues. The ends were cut back, 6 bases at V and 4 bases at J, with 9 bases in the middle. Germline CDR1 MNHEY, CDR2 SVGAGI. The CDR3: CASRDILYGYTF. In DNA form, the CDR3 reads TGTGCCAGCAGGGACATTCTCTATGGCTACACCTTC.

This clonotype was observed a handful of times. This chain connects TRBV9 to TRBJ2-3; TRBD2 matches 10 bases. The CDR3 extends over 14 amino acids. V lost 3 bases, J lost 4 bases, and 2 bases stayed unmatched. Germline lookup yields CDR1 SGDLS and CDR2 YYNGEE. This chain's CDR3 is CASSASGSADTQYF. CDR3 sequence (DNA): TGTGCCAGCAGCGCTAGCGGGAGTGCAGATACGCAGTATTTT.

This sequence joins TRBV6-6 and TRBJ1-3; tentatively, D is TRBD1 (5 bases). This CDR3 region has 16 residues. The V end lost 5 bases, the J end lost 0 bases, and 14 bases lay between the germline ends. Germline V gives CDR1 MNHNY, CDR2 SVGAGI (reference sequence). The CDR3 DNA reads as TGTGCCAGCAGTCGGCCCCAGGGAGACTCTGGAAACACCATATATTTT. Its translation is CASSRPQGDSGNTIYF.

The V gene is TRBV6-5, the J gene TRBJ2-7; D ambiguous. This CDR3 comprises 11 residues. CDR1 and CDR2 (germline): MNHEY, SVGAGI. Trimming took 6 bases from V and 8 from J, leaving 11 bases between them. This CDR3 reads CASRDREKQYV. CDR3 DNA: TGTGCCAGCAGGGACCGAGAGAAGCAGTACGTC.

This clonotype was counted ten times or more. The rearrangement joins TRBV25-1 to TRBJ1-2, with D possibly matching TRBD1 (5 bases). The germline gives CDR1 MGHDK, CDR2 SYGVNS. Trimming pared 2 bases from V and 4 bases from J, leaving 5 bases between. This CDR3 contains 12 residues. This chain's CDR3 is CASSEDSYGYTF. Written as DNA, the CDR3 is TGTGCCAGCAGTGAAGACAGCTATGGCTACACCTTC.

The table lists this clonotype with a few counts. The gene calls are TRBV5-5 and TRBJ2-7; D unclear. Germline V lookup: CDR1 SGHKS, CDR2 YYEKEE (reference sequence). The CDR3 spans 12 residues. Trimming removed 1 base at V and 2 bases at J, with 4 bases between. CDR3 bases: TGTGCCAGCAGCTTGCCGACCTACGAGCAGTACGTC. It encodes CASSLPTYEQYV.